These 5 T cell receptor beta chains came from one sample sequenced in a study of T cells after yellow fever vaccination. TCRdb redid the calling of the 5' RACE reads with MiXCR, one entry per CDR3 protein. The sample includes a few hundred thousand distinct CDR3 sequences, roughly 4% seen only once; the top ten take roughly 24%. The sample was PBMCs, taken 5 days after the yellow fever booster vaccination. The source of these receptors is a man between 18 and 35 years old who received the YFV17D yellow fever vaccine.

In this sample, this clonotype turned up a few times. The rearrangement joins TRBV5-1 to TRBJ1-6; TRBD1 matches 7 bases. This CDR3 has 15 amino acids. CDR1 and CDR2 (germline): SGHRS, YFSETQ. Losses at the gene ends were 4 bases for V and 10 bases for J; bases not matched to a gene: 11. The CDR3 DNA reads as TGCGCCAGCAGCGACAGACAGGGAAGTAAATCACCCCTCCACTTT. This translates into CASSDRQGSKSPLHF.

This clonotype was recorded many times. The chain joins TRBV10-2 to TRBJ2-1; 8 positions match TRBD1. Germline V gene sequence: CDR1 WSHSY, CDR2 SAAADI. The CDR3 runs 12 residues. V was pared by 4 bases and J by 7 bases, with 0 bases of the junction left unmatched. CDR3 sequence: CASSGQGNEQFF. The CDR3 bases are TGCGCCAGCAGTGGACAGGGGAATGAGCAGTTCTTC.

This clonotype was detected a few times. J is TRBJ1-2 and V is TRBV4-2, with 9 nucleotides matching TRBD1. The CDR3 is 14 residues long. CDR1 is LGHNA, CDR2 YNFKEQ, per germline. Losses at the gene ends were 1 base for V and 8 bases for J; bases not matched to a gene: 5. The CDR3 loop reads CASSQGGQGGGYTF. The CDR3 coding sequence is TGTGCCAGCAGCCAAGGGGGACAGGGAGGCGGCTACACCTTC.

The sample holds many counts of this clonotype. The chain combines TRBV3-1 with TRBJ2-3; no definite D call. Trimming left V 1 base short and J 1 base short, with 3 bases between. CDR1 LGHDT and CDR2 YNNKEL come from the germline V gene (reference sequence). There are 13 residues in the CDR3. Here the CDR3 reads CASSQAGTDTQYF. The CDR3 region has the DNA TGTGCCAGCAGCCAAGCTGGCACAGATACGCAGTATTTT.

This clonotype was counted at least ten times. The chain joins TRBV4-3 to TRBJ2-2; D remains ambiguous. CDR1 is LGHNA and CDR2 is YSLEER in the germline V gene. The CDR3 consists of 16 residues. V lost 0 bases and J lost 0, with 8 bases in between. CDR3 DNA: TGCGCCAGCAGCCAAGATGGGCTGGCGAACACCGGGGAGCTGTTTTTT. This translates into CASSQDGLANTGELFF.